This entry lists 26 T cell receptor beta chains sequenced from one sample in a study of blood T cell repertoires in COVID-19. Libraries were prepared by immunoSEQ multiplex PCR; TCRdb keeps only in-frame clonotypes and omits some of them. The table has under 250,000 clones, approximately 88% seen once; the top ten hold around 30%. Material: peripheral blood. The receptors derive from a man in his forties or fifties with acute or convalescent COVID-19.

A single count supports this clone. This chain uses TRBV7-5 with TRBJ1-1; the table's D call TRBD1 went unverified against the DNA. TRBV7-5 is labeled a pseudogene. The CDR3 extends over 15 amino acids. The CDR3 DNA follows: TGTGTCAGAAGCTTAGCCAGACAGATGAACACTGAAGCTTTCTTT. It yields the protein CVRSLARQMNTEAFF.

This chain uses TRBV10-3 with TRBJ1-1; weak D call: TRBD1 (6 bases). This CDR3 comprises 13 residues. Looked up from germline, CDR1 is ENHRY and CDR2 is SYGVKD. Trimming cost V 0 bases and J 11 bases, with 13 bases left between them. The CDR3 nucleotides read TGTGCCATCAGTGAGTCGGTAAGGCAGGGGGCTTTCTTT. Translated: CAISESVRQGAFF.

The table lists this clone with a count of one. The chain recombines TRBV27 with TRBJ1-1; 9 bases are a match to TRBD1. Losses at the gene ends were 5 bases for V and 6 bases for J; bases not matched to a gene: 7. The CDR3 length is 14 residues. The V gene's germline CDR1 is MNHEY and CDR2 SMNVEV (reference sequence). CDR3 DNA: TGTGCCAGCAGTGCGAGGGACAGGGCCTCTGAAGCTTTCTTT. Translation: CASSARDRASEAFF.

CDR3 region: CASSEGTGGLLNYGYTF. The CDR3 DNA reads TGTGCCAGCAGTGAGGGGACAGGGGGCCTTCTTAACTATGGCTACACCTTC. The chain couples TRBV2 to TRBJ1-2; 12 bases map to TRBD1. The CDR3 has 17 amino acids. Trimming cost V 3 bases and J 1 base; bases outside gene matches: 6. Germline lookup yields CDR1 SNHLY and CDR2 FYNNEI.

J is TRBJ2-1 and V is TRBV19; 7 positions match TRBD1. This CDR3 comprises 15 residues. V was clipped by 5 bases and J by 3 bases; unmatched bases: 7. Germline-derived CDR1 and CDR2 are LNHDA and SQIVND (reference sequence). This chain's CDR3 is CASSARDRHYNEQFF. The DNA of the CDR3 is TGTGCCAGTAGTGCCCGGGACAGACACTACAATGAGCAGTTCTTC.

This clone was seen at least ten times. J is TRBJ2-7 and V is TRBV7-9; 10 bases match TRBD1. Trimming at V came to 5 bases and at J to 3 bases, leaving 7 bases not matched to a gene. The CDR3 contains 15 residues. Per the germline V gene, CDR1 is SEHNR and CDR2 is FQNEAQ (reference sequence). This chain's CDR3 is CASSPLDRGNYEQYF. CDR3 nucleotides: TGTGCCAGCAGCCCCCTGGACAGGGGGAACTACGAGCAGTACTTC.

The table lists this clone with a few counts. CDR3 region: CASSQTDRSSYEQYF. CDR3 nucleotides: TGTGCCAGCAGCCAAACTGACAGAAGCTCCTACGAGCAGTACTTC. V is TRBV4-2 and J is TRBJ2-7; tentative D call: TRBD1 (5 bases). Per the germline V gene, CDR1 is LGHNA and CDR2 is YNFKEQ. The CDR3 sequence is 15 residues long. Trimming shortened V by 2 bases and J by 0 bases, and 11 bases separated the two germline ends.

This sequence joins TRBV5-4 and TRBJ1-2; TRBD1 might be the D (5 bases). The germline V gene encodes CDR1 SGHNT and CDR2 YYREEE (reference sequence). The CDR3 covers 16 residues. Trimming stripped 2 bases from V and 5 bases from J, with 19 bases between. The CDR3 loop is CASSLNPTVAGYGYTF. The CDR3 DNA follows: TGTGCCAGCAGCTTAAACCCGACCGTAGCAGGGTATGGCTACACCTTC.

This rearrangement joins TRBV28 to TRBJ1-5; a weak D match, TRBD1 (6 bases). Per the germline V gene, CDR1 is MDHEN and CDR2 is SYDVKM. CDR3 length: 14 residues. Trimming shortened V by 10 bases and J by 1 base, and 14 bases separated the two germline ends. The CDR3 protein is CATSWGQSNQPQHF. CDR3 nucleotide sequence: TGTGCCACCTCATGGGGGCAGAGCAATCAGCCCCAGCATTTT.

The chain recombines TRBV7-2 with TRBJ1-2; TRBD1 aligns across 9 bases. CDR1 is SGHTA and CDR2 is FQGNSA in the germline V gene. J lost 1 base, V lost 5 bases, and 8 bases had no gene match. CDR3 length: 16 residues. The CDR3 spells CASSPRTGDGNYGYTF. Written as DNA, the CDR3 is TGTGCCAGCAGCCCCAGGACAGGGGACGGTAACTATGGCTACACCTTC.

There are a few counts of this clone. V usage is TRBV4-3 and J usage is TRBJ1-2, with no clear D. V dropped 0 bases and J dropped 8 bases, with 16 bases sitting between them. CDR1 is LGHNA and CDR2 is YSLEER in the germline V gene. The CDR3 contains 15 residues. The CDR3 reads CASSQDISGVRGYTF. CDR3 bases: TGCGCCAGCAGCCAAGATATTTCGGGAGTGAGAGGCTACACCTTC.

The chain joins TRBV19 to TRBJ2-2; 9 bases fit TRBD1. CDR1 and CDR2 (germline): LNHDA, SQIVND (reference sequence). V shed 1 base and J 1 base; nucleotides not matched to a gene: 1. The CDR3 totals 16 residues. The CDR3 DNA sequence: TGTGCCAGTAGTATAGGGGGACAGGGGAACACCGGGGAGCTGTTTTTT. It translates to CASSIGGQGNTGELFF. Full variable domain (remainder filled in from reference TRBV19 and TRBJ2-2): DGGITQSPKYLFRKEGQNVTLSCEQNLNHDAMYWYRQDPGQGLRLIYYSQIVNDFQKGDIAEGYSVSREKKESFPLTVTSAQKNPTAFYLCASSIGGQGNTGELFFGEGSRLTVL.

V is TRBV7-2 and J is TRBJ2-5; D unresolved. V lost 4 bases to trimming and J lost 5 bases, with 11 bases between them. CDR1 is SGHTA and CDR2 is FQGNSA in the germline V gene. There are 13 residues in the CDR3. The CDR3 DNA reads as TGTGCCAGCAGCTCACGAGCCCGGGAGACCCAGTACTTC. Translating it yields CASSSRARETQYF.

The chain employs TRBV12-3 or TRBV12-4 and TRBJ1-2; D ambiguous. This CDR3 is 12 amino acids long. Trimming removed 0 bases from V and 4 bases from J, with 3 bases in between. The CDR3 region has the DNA TGTGCCAGCAGTTTAGCGGCCTATGGCTACACCTTC. Translated: CASSLAAYGYTF.

The CDR3 coding sequence is TGTGCCTGGAGTACAGGGGTTGGCGGCTACACCTTC. Amino acids: CAWSTGVGGYTF. The V gene is TRBV30, the J gene TRBJ1-2; 7 bases agree with TRBD1. This CDR3 has 12 amino acids. V gave up 2 bases and J gave up 8 bases; unmatched junction bases: 5. CDR1 is GTSNPN, CDR2 SVGIG, per germline (reference sequence).

The genes are TRBV4-2 and TRBJ2-1; 10 nucleotides match TRBD2. The CDR3 has 16 amino acids. The trim removed 2 bases at V and 4 bases at J, leaving 5 bases unmatched. Germline CDR1 reads LGHNA; CDR2 reads YNFKEQ. CDR3 loop: CASSQRTSGEYNEQFF. The CDR3, as DNA: TGTGCCAGCAGCCAACGGACTAGCGGAGAATACAATGAGCAGTTCTTC.

This clone was seen more than once but under ten times. The chain uses TRBV7-2 and TRBJ2-7; 9 bases align to TRBD1. V trimming: 6 bases; J trimming: 4 bases; junction bases outside the gene matches: 10. The CDR3 runs 15 residues. Germline assignment: CDR1 SGHTA and CDR2 FQGNSA. The CDR3 is CASSFYRGPKYEQYF. CDR3 nucleotide sequence: TGTGCCAGCAGTTTCTACAGGGGGCCTAAGTACGAGCAGTACTTC.

This chain connects TRBV3-1 (or the pseudogene TRBV3-2) to TRBJ2-3; a weak D match, TRBD2 (5 bases). The CDR3 is 16 amino acids. The germline gives CDR1 LGHDT, CDR2 YNNKEL (reference sequence). The V and J ends lost 4 bases and 1 base respectively, with 15 bases between them. DNA of the CDR3: TGTGCCAGCAGCCCACTAGTTTGGGCGCGCACAGATACGCAGTATTTT. This gives the protein CASSPLVWARTDTQYF.

The CDR3 here is CASSLDRDGNTIYF. DNA of the CDR3: TGTGCCAGCAGCTTAGACAGGGACGGAAACACCATATATTTT. This chain joins TRBV7-9 and TRBJ1-3; D is possibly TRBD1 (6 bases). V was cut by 1 base and J by 4 bases, with 8 bases left in between. Germline V CDR1 and CDR2: SEHNR, FQNEAQ (reference sequence). The length of the CDR3 is 14 residues. The variable domain in full, with the rest retrieved from reference TRBV7-9 and TRBJ1-3, is DTGVSQNPRHKITKRGQNVTFRCDPISEHNRLYWYRQTLGQGPEFLTYFQNEAQLEKSRLLSDRFSAERPKGSFSTLEIQRTEQGDSAMYLCASSLDRDGNTIYFGEGSWLTVV.

The CDR3 reads CASSLGPNTDTQYF. In DNA, the CDR3 is TGTGCCAGCAGCTTAGGGCCAAACACAGATACGCAGTATTTT. This chain connects TRBV7-3 to TRBJ2-3; D is uncertain. Trimming stripped 2 bases from V and 2 bases from J, with 8 bases between. The V gene's germline CDR1 is SGHTA and CDR2 FQGTGA. The CDR3 has 14 amino acids.

CDR3 residues: CATSNSGSIDTQYF. The CDR3 region has the DNA TGTGCCACCAGTAATAGCGGGAGTATAGATACGCAGTATTTT. This chain uses TRBV24-1 with TRBJ2-3, with TRBD2 matching over 9 bases. In germline, CDR1 is KGHDR, CDR2 SFDVKD. Germline trimming cut 6 bases from V and 5 bases from J; bases unmatched to any gene: 5. This CDR3 contains 14 residues.

The V call is TRBV10-3, the J call TRBJ2-6; 8 bases are shared with TRBD1. The germline CDR1 and CDR2 sequences are ENHRY and SYGVKD. The CDR3 is made up of 18 amino acids. V shed 3 bases, J shed 2 bases, and the junction held 9 bases outside the gene matches. The DNA of the CDR3 is TGTGCCATCAGTGACCCCCAGGGGGCCATAGCTGGGGCCAACGTCCTGACTTTC. Translated: CAISDPQGAIAGANVLTF.

The chain recombines TRBV5-1 with TRBJ2-2; D possibly corresponds to TRBD2 (5 bases). The ends were cut back, 4 bases at V and 5 bases at J, with 12 bases in the middle. Germline assignment: CDR1 SGHRS and CDR2 YFSETQ. The CDR3 sequence is 14 residues long. CDR3 in amino acids: CASSTGLSTGELFF. The CDR3 nucleotides read TGCGCCAGCAGCACCGGACTGTCTACCGGGGAGCTGTTTTTT.

The chain combines TRBV7-2 with TRBJ2-7; weak D call: TRBD1 (5 bases). The V gene lost 8 bases and the J gene lost 0 bases, with 11 bases spanning the gap. This CDR3 has 13 amino acids. Germline CDR1 is SGHTA and CDR2 is FQGNSA. CDR3 amino acids: CASSKGYSYEQYF. The DNA of the CDR3 is TGTGCCAGCTCGAAGGGGTACTCCTACGAGCAGTACTTC.

V is TRBV30 and J is TRBJ2-4, with a weak D call TRBD1 (6 bases). V lost 1 base, J lost 8 bases, and 9 bases lay in between. Germline values: CDR1 GTSNPN, CDR2 SVGIG (reference sequence). The CDR3 covers 12 residues. The CDR3 DNA sequence: TGTGCCTGGAGTGGGGCAGGGGACATTCAGTACTTC. Its translation: CAWSGAGDIQYF.

The chain recombines TRBV6-5 with TRBJ2-5, with TRBD2 matching over 13 bases. Germline V gene lookup returns CDR1 MNHEY and CDR2 SVGAGI. The CDR3 has 15 residues. V lost 5 bases to trimming and J lost 4 bases; unmatched junction nucleotides: 4. The CDR3 region has the DNA TGTGCCAGCAGTAACGGACTAGCGGGAGTAGAGACCCAGTACTTC. Translated: CASSNGLAGVETQYF.